One and the same sample provided the 16 T cell receptor beta chains below, sequenced in a study of Ad26.COV2.S vaccination and SARS-CoV-2 variants. Treatment noted: around 19 received Ad26.COV2.S at low or high dose, single or two shots; about 5 received placebo; per-sample allocation not given. Sampling was performed 63 days after the first vaccine or placebo injection. The method was immunoSEQ multiplex PCR; TCRdb's version includes in-frame clones alone and lacks a portion of them. The sample holds around 300,000 clones, roughly 90% seen once. The sample consisted of peripheral blood, taken in a trial of Ad26.COV2.S vaccine versus placebo. The receptors were sampled from a person between 18 and 59 years old who received the Ad26.COV2.S COVID-19 vaccine or a placebo.

The rearrangement joins TRBV19 to TRBJ2-1, with 9 positions matching TRBD2. The length of the CDR3 is 15 residues. CDR1 and CDR2 (germline): LNHDA, SQIVND (reference sequence). Trimming cost V 2 bases and J 9 bases; bases outside gene matches: 8. CDR3 sequence reads: CASSIMRGGLVEQFF. The CDR3 DNA reads as TGTGCCAGTAGTATAATGCGGGGGGGCCTTGTTGAGCAGTTCTTC.

V and J are TRBV7-9 and TRBJ2-1, with 7 bases fitting TRBD2. From germline, CDR1 is SEHNR and CDR2 FQNEAQ (reference sequence). Trimming removed 2 bases from V and 4 bases from J; junction bases left unmatched: 8. This CDR3 has 16 residues. The CDR3 loop reads CASSLFLGGGYNEQFF. CDR3 bases: TGTGCCAGCAGCTTATTTCTAGGCGGGGGATACAATGAGCAGTTCTTC.

This rearrangement joins TRBV5-1 to TRBJ1-3; D unresolved. Germline CDR1 is SGHRS and CDR2 is YFSETQ. The CDR3 spans 13 residues. The ends were cut back, 0 bases at V and 3 bases at J, with 4 bases in the middle. In DNA, the CDR3 is TGCGCCAGCAGCTTGGAGGTTGGAAACACCATATATTTT. It yields the protein CASSLEVGNTIYF.

CDR3 in DNA: TGTGCCAGCAGCCACAATTACGAGCAGTACTTC. Amino acids: CASSHNYEQYF. The rearrangement uses TRBV11-2 and TRBJ2-7; no firm D call. The V gene lost 5 bases and the J gene lost 4 bases, with 6 bases spanning the gap. CDR1 is SGHAT and CDR2 is FQNNGV in the germline V gene. The CDR3 runs to 11 residues.

This chain joins TRBV19 and TRBJ1-1; TRBD1 matches at 10 bases. Germline CDR1 LNHDA, CDR2 SQIVND (reference sequence). The CDR3 extends over 12 amino acids. CDR3 amino acids: CAGQGGFSEAFF. CDR3 in DNA: TGTGCTGGACAGGGGGGATTTTCTGAAGCTTTCTTT.

The chain employs TRBV9 and TRBJ2-2, with 10 bases identical to TRBD1. The CDR3 consists of 16 residues. Germline loops: CDR1 SGDLS, CDR2 YYNGEE. V dropped 4 bases and J dropped 6; count of bases not matched to a gene: 9. CDR3 protein: CASSPTTGGRAGELFF. CDR3 coding DNA: TGTGCCAGCAGCCCGACGACAGGGGGCAGGGCCGGGGAGCTGTTTTTT.

The rearrangement links TRBV5-6 to TRBJ1-5; 7 bases map to TRBD1. From germline, CDR1 is SGHDT and CDR2 YYEEEE. This CDR3 has 14 amino acids. The ends lost 4 bases at V and 3 bases at J; junction bases unmatched: 4. CDR3 in amino acids: CASSRTGNNQPQHF. CDR3 coding DNA: TGTGCCAGCAGCAGGACAGGAAACAATCAGCCCCAGCATTTT.

For the CDR3, the DNA is TGTGCCAGCAGTCTCGACTTGACAGGAATAAACACTGAAGCTTTCTTT. Protein product: CASSLDLTGINTEAFF. V is TRBV28 and J is TRBJ1-1, with D possibly being TRBD1 (6 bases). The length of the CDR3 is 16 residues. From germline, CDR1 is MDHEN and CDR2 SYDVKM. With 5 bases removed from V and 2 bases from J, the gap between germline ends came to 18 bases.

This rearrangement joins TRBV19 to TRBJ1-1; 7 nucleotides line up with TRBD1. CDR1 is LNHDA and CDR2 is SQIVND in the germline V gene (reference sequence). V gave up 5 bases and J gave up 3 bases; unmatched junction bases: 6. CDR3 size: 14 residues. The CDR3 spells CASSATGWYTEAFF. CDR3 sequence (DNA): TGTGCCAGTAGTGCGACAGGGTGGTACACTGAAGCTTTCTTT. Based on the CDR3 plus reference TRBV19 and TRBJ1-1, the full variable domain is DGGITQSPKYLFRKEGQNVTLSCEQNLNHDAMYWYRQDPGQGLRLIYYSQIVNDFQKGDIAEGYSVSREKKESFPLTVTSAQKNPTAFYLCASSATGWYTEAFFGQGTRLTVV.

Concerning this clone: Within the sample, other DNA sequences also encode this same CDR3. The chain carries TRBV27 and TRBJ2-6; D call uncertain. CDR1 is MNHEY and CDR2 is SMNVEV in the germline V gene (reference sequence). Trimming removed 6 bases at V and 0 bases at J, with 0 bases between. This CDR3 has 12 residues. Here the CDR3 reads CASSSGANVLTF. The CDR3 coding sequence is TGTGCCAGCAGCTCTGGGGCCAACGTCCTGACTTTC.

The rearrangement joins TRBV19 to TRBJ2-3; 8 nucleotides match TRBD1. CDR3 length: 14 amino acids. J lost 0 bases, V lost 8 bases, and 4 bases had no gene match. Germline V lookup: CDR1 LNHDA, CDR2 SQIVND (reference sequence). CDR3 bases: TGTGCCAGTTCTCGACAGGGGAGCACAGATACGCAGTATTTT. It yields the protein CASSRQGSTDTQYF.

The chain employs TRBV13 and TRBJ1-4; 7 bases map to TRBD1. Germline assignment: CDR1 PRHDT and CDR2 FYEKMQ (reference sequence). Losses at the gene ends were 4 bases for V and 5 bases for J; bases not matched to a gene: 4. The CDR3 extends over 14 amino acids. The DNA of the CDR3 is TGTGCCAGCAGCTCCTCAGGGGGAAATGAAAAACTGTTTTTT. It codes for CASSSSGGNEKLFF.

The J gene is TRBJ1-1, the V gene TRBV6-6; D is unclear. CDR1 is MNHNY, CDR2 SVGAGI, per germline (reference sequence). V was pared by 6 bases and J by 1 base, with 9 bases between. CDR3 length: 13 amino acids. The CDR3, as DNA: TGTGCCAGCAGCCCGGACGGGAACACTGAAGCTTTCTTT. This gives the protein CASSPDGNTEAFF.

The rearrangement uses TRBV28 and TRBJ1-1; D not resolved. V was cut by 3 bases and J by 2 bases, with 7 bases left in between. Per germline, CDR1 MDHEN and CDR2 SYDVKM. The CDR3 spans 13 residues. CDR3 amino acids: CASSFEVNTEAFF. The CDR3 coding sequence is TGTGCCAGCAGTTTCGAGGTTAACACTGAAGCTTTCTTT.

The chain combines TRBV6-1 with TRBJ2-5; TRBD2 might be the D (5 bases). CDR1 is MNHNS and CDR2 is SASEGT in the germline V gene. The CDR3 spans 17 residues. With 0 bases removed from V and 0 bases from J, the gap between germline ends came to 14 bases. CDR3 region: CASSEASSRRDQETQYF. CDR3 sequence (DNA): TGTGCCAGCAGTGAAGCGAGCAGTAGGCGGGACCAAGAGACCCAGTACTTC.

The chain employs TRBV4-2 and TRBJ2-2; D not certain. The V gene lost 1 base and the J gene lost 2 bases, with 8 bases spanning the gap. CDR1 and CDR2 from the germline V gene are LGHNA and YNFKEQ. The CDR3 runs 15 residues. This chain's CDR3 is CASSQGRSNTGELFF. The DNA for the CDR3 is TGTGCCAGCAGCCAAGGACGGAGCAACACCGGGGAGCTGTTTTTT.